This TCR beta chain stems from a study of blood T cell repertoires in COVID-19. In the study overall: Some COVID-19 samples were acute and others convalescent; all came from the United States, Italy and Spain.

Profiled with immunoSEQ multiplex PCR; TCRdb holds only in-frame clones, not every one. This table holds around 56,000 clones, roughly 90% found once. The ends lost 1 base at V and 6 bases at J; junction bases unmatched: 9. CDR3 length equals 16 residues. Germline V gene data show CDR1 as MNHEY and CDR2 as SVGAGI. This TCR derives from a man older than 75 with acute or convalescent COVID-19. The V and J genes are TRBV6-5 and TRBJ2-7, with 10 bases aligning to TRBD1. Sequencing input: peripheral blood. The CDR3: CASSYWGQGLGGEQYF. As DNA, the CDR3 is TGTGCCAGCAGTTACTGGGGACAGGGGTTAGGCGGCGAGCAGTACTTC.